In this sample, the clone carrying this TCR beta chain turned up many times. Its antigen remains unidentified. This entry comes from a study of CD8 T cells in ankylosing spondylitis. Study conclusions and caveats: Apparently characteristic of ankylosing spondylitis blood was a TCR beta motif (fewer than 10 highly homologous variants).

The germline V gene encodes CDR1 SGHDT and CDR2 YYEEEE. The CDR3 contains 13 residues. Trimming cost V 5 bases and J 6 bases; bases outside gene matches: 4. Quantitative 5'-RACE with molecular barcodes was used to make the TCR beta libraries. Each CDR3 protein is one row after TCRdb ran MiXCR on the 5' RACE reads. Among 150,000 to 200,000 distinct CDR3 sequences listed, roughly 18% were seen once. The V gene is TRBV5-6, the J gene TRBJ2-2; 7 nucleotides line up with TRBD1. The sequenced sample was blood, either unsorted or a sorted T cell fraction (not recorded which). This receptor was taken from a male donor aged 10-29 years with ankylosing spondylitis or in good health (not recorded which). The CDR3 spells CASSNQGAGELFF. The CDR3 region has the DNA TGTGCCAGCAGTAATCAGGGGGCCGGGGAGCTGTTTTTT.